This record concerns one TCR beta chain sequence. This entry comes from a study of early T cells in non-severe SARS-CoV-2 infection. TCRdb ran MiXCR on the 5' RACE reads and lists one entry per CDR3 protein. Seen here are tens of thousands of distinct CDR3 sequences, around 13% observed once, and the top ten hold 4.2%. The CDR3 is made up of 14 amino acids. V dropped 0 bases and J dropped 5 bases, with 10 bases sitting between them. CDR1 and CDR2 (germline): LGHNA, YNFKEQ. This TCR was recovered from an adult who was a healthcare worker with PCR-confirmed SARS-CoV-2 infection or an uninfected control (not recorded which). The chain links TRBV4-2 to TRBJ2-5; tentatively, D is TRBD1 (6 bases). The sequencing sample was made of whole blood. The CDR3 DNA follows: TGTGCCAGCAGCCAAGAACTCAGGGGCGAGACCCAGTACTTC. Amino acid sequence: CASSQELRGETQYF.